Sequencing of this T cell receptor (beta chain) was carried out in a study of healthy donors' naive CD4 and CD8 T cells. For the study at large: Donors spanned ages 20-25, 40-50 and 60-70 years, half female.

This clonotype was detected only once. Its antigen is not known. Study-wide results and limits: The study did not address homeostatic proliferation effects in naive T cells. CDR3 charge plus V and J genes appeared to account for approximately 13% of CD4/CD8 variance.

Starting from roughly 0.45 ug of total RNA, TCR libraries were made with linear amplification. Authors' methods: Sequencing covered more than 60,000 rearranged alpha-chain transcripts across a few healthy donors. TCRdb passed the reads through MiXCR, listing each CDR3 protein once. The V and J calls follow TCRdb's processing rather than the paper's. This sample has about 180,000 distinct CDR3 sequences; about 70% occur once, and the top ten carry about 2.4%. The CDR3 consists of 12 residues. The V gene's germline CDR1 is LNHDA and CDR2 SQIVND (reference sequence). V lost 9 bases and J 7 bases, leaving 15 bases between the germline ends.

The sequence derives from a pool of human donors in good health; the sample pools cells from several healthy donors. The V gene is TRBV19, the J gene TRBJ1-1; possibly TRBD1 for D (6 bases). Sequencing was done on a sample of naive CD4+ and CD8+ T cells sorted from blood, pooled from several donors. CDR3 DNA sequence: TGTGCCAGCACGGGGAAGGACAGTGAAGCTTTCTTT. The encoded protein is CASTGKDSEAFF.